The clone carrying this T cell receptor (beta chain) was picked up a small number of times. What it binds is unknown. The source of the sample is a study of beta chain features in type 1 diabetes. Overall study: Cells sorted and examined across all samples totaled 85 million to 110 million. Regarding the study as a whole: Moderately but significantly shorter TCRB CDR3s were found in Type 1 diabetes patients in all four CD4+ subsets.

Trimming took 2 bases from V and 5 from J; bases not matched to a gene: 12. This CDR3 region has 17 residues. Germline V gene data show CDR1 as SGHVS and CDR2 as FNYEAQ. Of the isolated RNA, all was reverse transcribed, and so the sequenced material was expressed TCRB transcripts. Generated by immunoSEQ multiplex PCR, the TCRdb table keeps only in-frame clones and is missing some. The table includes 430,000 or so clones, 11% detected once. This chain uses TRBV7-6 with TRBJ2-5, with 9 positions matching TRBD1. The source material was naive CD4+ T cells from blood. This clonotype was obtained from a woman between 18 and 29 years old in good health. CDR3 in DNA: TGTGCCAGCAGCTTAAAGCTACCGACAGGGGGGAGGGAGACCCAGTACTTC. It is translated as CASSLKLPTGGRETQYF.